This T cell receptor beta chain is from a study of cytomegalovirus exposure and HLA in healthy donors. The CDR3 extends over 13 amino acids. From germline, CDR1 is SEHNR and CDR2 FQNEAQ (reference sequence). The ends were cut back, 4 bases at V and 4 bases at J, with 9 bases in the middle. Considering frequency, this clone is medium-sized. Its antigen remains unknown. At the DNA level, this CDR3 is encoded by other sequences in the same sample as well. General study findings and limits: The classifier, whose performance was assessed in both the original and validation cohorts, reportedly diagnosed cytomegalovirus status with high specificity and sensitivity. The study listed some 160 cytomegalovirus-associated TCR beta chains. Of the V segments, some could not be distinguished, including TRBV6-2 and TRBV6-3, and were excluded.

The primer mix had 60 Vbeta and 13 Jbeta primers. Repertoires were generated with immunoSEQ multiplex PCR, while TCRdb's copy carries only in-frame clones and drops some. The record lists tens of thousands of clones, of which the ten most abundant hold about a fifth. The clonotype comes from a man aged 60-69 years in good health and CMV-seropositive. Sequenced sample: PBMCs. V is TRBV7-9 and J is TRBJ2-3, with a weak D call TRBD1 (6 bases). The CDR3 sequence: CASSSRGPDTQYF. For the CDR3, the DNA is TGTGCCAGCAGCTCCAGGGGTCCAGATACGCAGTATTTT.